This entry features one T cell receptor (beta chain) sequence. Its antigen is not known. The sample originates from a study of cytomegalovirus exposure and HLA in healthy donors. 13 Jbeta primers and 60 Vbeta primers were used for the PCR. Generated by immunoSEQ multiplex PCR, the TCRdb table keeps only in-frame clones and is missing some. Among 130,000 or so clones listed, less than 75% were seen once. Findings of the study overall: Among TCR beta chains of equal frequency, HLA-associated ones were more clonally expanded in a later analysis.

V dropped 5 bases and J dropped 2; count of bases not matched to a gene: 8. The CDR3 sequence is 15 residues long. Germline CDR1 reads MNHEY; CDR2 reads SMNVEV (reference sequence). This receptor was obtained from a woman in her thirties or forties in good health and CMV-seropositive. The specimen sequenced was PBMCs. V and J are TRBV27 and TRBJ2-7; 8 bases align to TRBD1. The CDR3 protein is CASSTRQGLPYEQYF. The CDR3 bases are TGTGCCAGCAGTACCCGACAGGGGCTACCCTACGAGCAGTACTTC.